Below, 7 T cell receptor beta chains from the same sample are listed, as sequenced in a study of human T cells and chemical hapten exposure. Time point described: patch test 2, 6 weeks after DPC sensitization. Treatment defined: therapeutic diphenylcyclopropenone sensitization with weekly scalp DPC. TCRdb passed the RACE reads through MiXCR, listing each CDR3 protein once. The table shows roughly 52,000 distinct CDR3 sequences, with about 10% occurring only once. The sample was whole blood, taken in connection with sensitization to the hapten diphenylcyclopropenone (DPC). These receptors were collected from a woman aged 50 to 60 with alopecia areata. Some clones in this sample may be carry-over from other donors' samples.

This clonotype was counted a few times. This chain links TRBV27 with TRBJ2-3; a possible D gene is TRBD1 (5 bases). Trimming removed 5 bases at V and 3 bases at J, with 18 bases between. Germline V gives CDR1 MNHEY, CDR2 SMNVEV (reference sequence). CDR3 length equals 16 residues. The CDR3 sequence: CASSPHTGVRTDTQYF. The CDR3 nucleotides are TGTGCCAGCAGTCCCCATACAGGCGTGCGGACAGATACGCAGTATTTT.

This clonotype was seen repeatedly, ten times or more. The V and J genes are TRBV28 and TRBJ1-4, with 9 positions matching TRBD1. The CDR3 extends over 15 amino acids. After removal of 5 bases from V and 6 bases from J, the junction contained 7 bases not matched to a gene. Germline V gene data show CDR1 as MDHEN and CDR2 as SYDVKM. CDR3 region: CASSPGDRADEKLFF. In DNA, the CDR3 is TGTGCCAGCAGTCCGGGGGACAGGGCGGATGAAAAACTGTTTTTT.

In this sample, this clonotype turned up many times. V gene TRBV28 combines with J gene TRBJ2-7; no definite D call. Germline CDR1 MDHEN, CDR2 SYDVKM. CDR3 length: 14 amino acids. The germline V and J ends were trimmed by 2 bases and 1 base, with 9 bases remaining between them. The CDR3 is CASSLKARSYEQYF. CDR3 bases: TGTGCCAGCAGTTTAAAGGCCAGGTCCTACGAGCAGTACTTC.

This clonotype was found a few times. The chain couples TRBV12-3 or TRBV12-4 to TRBJ2-5, with TRBD1 identical over 9 bases. The CDR3 is 15 amino acids. V lost 5 bases and J lost 4; bases outside the gene matches: 8. CDR3 in DNA: TGTGCCAGCAGTGTACAAACAGGGGGCGGAGAGACCCAGTACTTC. Its translation: CASSVQTGGGETQYF.

The CDR3 region is CASSSSGAYNEQFF. The CDR3 nucleotides are TGTGCCAGCAGTTCCAGCGGGGCCTACAATGAGCAGTTCTTC. V usage is TRBV12-3 or TRBV12-4 and J usage is TRBJ2-1; 7 bases are a match to TRBD2. J lost 2 bases, V lost 4 bases, and 2 bases had no gene match. The CDR3 totals 14 residues.

This clonotype appeared many times. The chain couples TRBV18 to TRBJ2-6; D gene uncertain. The V end lost 0 bases, the J end lost 2 bases, and 2 bases lay between the germline ends. Germline CDR1 reads KGHSH; CDR2 reads LQKENI. The CDR3 is 14 residues long. CDR3 sequence reads: CASSPPAGANVLTF. The DNA of the CDR3 is TGTGCCAGCTCACCACCGGCTGGGGCCAACGTCCTGACTTTC.

This clonotype was recorded at least ten times. This chain uses TRBV10-3 with TRBJ2-3; D may match TRBD1 or TRBD2 (5 bases each). CDR3 size: 13 residues. Trimming took 3 bases from V and 9 from J, leaving 13 bases between them. Germline V CDR1 and CDR2: ENHRY, SYGVKD. The chain's CDR3 is CAISDEGRGTQYF. The CDR3, as DNA: TGTGCCATCAGTGATGAGGGGCGAGGCACGCAGTATTTT.